This record concerns one T cell receptor beta chain sequence. As originally analysed: Amplifying reference gene primers gave estimates of nucleated cell counts. Sequencing was performed with immunoSEQ multiplex PCR; in TCRdb, only in-frame clones are kept and a portion is missing. That table gives V, J and clone size, and the DNA gave D and trimming. The repertoire includes 250,000 or so clones, roughly 87% of them detected once, and 2.6% sits in the top ten. Germline V lookup: CDR1 MNHEY, CDR2 SVGAGI. Trimming left V 6 bases short and J 5 bases short, with 19 bases between. The CDR3 sequence is 15 residues long. These data belong to a study of blood T cell repertoires in COVID-19. Study at large: COVID-19 samples collected from the United States, Italy and Spain covered acute and convalescent phases. T cells, B-cell-depleted T cells, or PBMCs supplied cDNA or gDNA.

The TCR originated in a woman in her 30s with acute COVID-19. This chain connects TRBV6-5 to TRBJ1-2; a weak D match, TRBD1 (6 bases). Sample: PBMCs or T cells enriched from blood (not recorded which). The CDR3 coding sequence is TGTGCCAGCAGCTACGGGCAGGGGCTACTGTATGGCTACACCTTC. It specifies CASSYGQGLLYGYTF.